This T cell receptor (beta chain) comes out of a study of CD8 T cells in Susac syndrome. V lost 5 bases, J lost 7 bases, and 10 bases lay in between. This CDR3 region has 12 residues. Germline loops: CDR1 SEHNR, CDR2 FQNEAQ (reference sequence). About 0.5 to 1 ug RNA was reverse transcribed with random hexamers. Using its own MiXCR run on the immunoSEQ multiplex PCR reads, TCRdb lists one record per CDR3 protein. Of around 120,000 distinct CDR3 sequences listed, about 92% were seen once; the top ten hold 0.085% to 0.095%. The specimen sequenced was CD4+ T cells from PBMCs. The clonotype was recovered from a human donor with multiple sclerosis. The chain couples TRBV7-9 to TRBJ2-3, with a possible D match to TRBD1 (6 bases). CDR3 nucleotide sequence: TGTGCCAGCAGCCGGACAGTTAATACGCAGTATTTT. Its protein is CASSRTVNTQYF.